This is a list of T cell receptor beta chains from one sample in a study of Graves' ophthalmopathy and Graves' hyperthyroidism. TCRdb recomputed calls from the multiplex PCR reads with MiXCR, one row per CDR3 protein. Of some 410,000 distinct CDR3 sequences in the sample, around a fifth were seen once. Sequencing was performed on peripheral blood. These receptors were collected from a woman aged 18-30 years with stable Graves' hyperthyroidism. Both conserved end residues are part of each CDR3. D genes are given only for firm matches. Only some rows state a clone size, as once, few, many or a class for expanded clones.

J gene: TRBJ2-2
clone size: many
D gene: TRBD2
V gene: TRBV2
CDR3 DNA: TGTGCCAGCAGTGAAAGGGCTAGCGGGATAAACGGGGAGCTGTTTTTT
CDR3 protein: CASSERASGINGELFF

J gene: TRBJ2-5
clone size: many
D gene: -
V gene: TRBV19
CDR3 DNA: TGTGCCATCGCGACAGGACACCAAGAGACCCAGTACTTC
CDR3 protein: CAIATGHQETQYF

J gene: TRBJ2-7
clone size: -
D gene: -
V gene: TRBV28
CDR3 DNA: TGTGCCAGCAGTTCCCCGTTGAGCGGTCCCTACGAGCAGTACTTC
CDR3 protein: CASSSPLSGPYEQYF

J gene: TRBJ1-1
clone size: many
D gene: -
V gene: TRBV12-3/TRBV12-4
CDR3 DNA: TGTGCCAGCAAGGAGGGGCAGAACACTGAAGCTTTCTTT
CDR3 protein: CASKEGQNTEAFF

J gene: TRBJ1-1
clone size: many
D gene: -
V gene: TRBV10-1
CDR3 DNA: TGCGCCAGCCGGGGTATAAAGCAGGGATCGGACACTGAAGCTTTCTTT
CDR3 protein: CASRGIKQGSDTEAFF

J gene: TRBJ2-2
clone size: many
D gene: TRBD2
V gene: TRBV2
CDR3 DNA: TGTGCCAGCAAACGACTAGCGGTCAACACCGGGGAGCTGTTTTTT
CDR3 protein: CASKRLAVNTGELFF

J gene: TRBJ1-2
clone size: few
D gene: -
V gene: TRBV6-2/TRBV6-3
CDR3 DNA: TGTGCCAGCAGTTCTTGGACAGAAAGAAGATCCTCTAACTATGGCTACACCTTC
CDR3 protein: CASSSWTERRSSNYGYTF

J gene: TRBJ2-2
clone size: -
D gene: -
V gene: TRBV11-3
CDR3 DNA: TGTGCCAGCAGCTTAGATGGGGTCGGGGAGCTGTTTTTT
CDR3 protein: CASSLDGVGELFF

J gene: TRBJ2-7
clone size: few
D gene: -
V gene: TRBV20-1
CDR3 DNA: TGCAGTGTGCCGGGACACGAGCCCTACGAGCAGTACTTC
CDR3 protein: CSVPGHEPYEQYF

J gene: TRBJ1-2
clone size: many
D gene: TRBD1
V gene: TRBV19
CDR3 DNA: TGTGCCAGTAGCTCACCGGGACAGGGGACGACTGGCTACACCTTC
CDR3 protein: CASSSPGQGTTGYTF

J gene: TRBJ1-2
clone size: many
D gene: -
V gene: TRBV27
CDR3 DNA: TGTGCCAGCAGCACACTACTCAATCAGGGCTACACCTTC
CDR3 protein: CASSTLLNQGYTF

J gene: TRBJ2-5
clone size: many
D gene: TRBD1
V gene: TRBV24-1
CDR3 DNA: TGTGCCACCAGTGATTTCGAACAGGGGAAAGAGACCCAGTACTTC
CDR3 protein: CATSDFEQGKETQYF

J gene: TRBJ2-2
clone size: many
D gene: -
V gene: TRBV12-3/TRBV12-4
CDR3 DNA: TGTGCCAGCATTACGAAATATGAGAACACCGGGGAGCTGTTTTTT
CDR3 protein: CASITKYENTGELFF

J gene: TRBJ1-1
clone size: many
D gene: -
V gene: TRBV28
CDR3 DNA: TGTGCCAGCATAACCAACACTGAAGCTTTCTTT
CDR3 protein: CASITNTEAFF

J gene: TRBJ2-7
clone size: many
D gene: -
V gene: TRBV12-3/TRBV12-4
CDR3 DNA: TGTGCCAGCAGTTTCAGTCGTTCCTACGAGCAGTACTTC
CDR3 protein: CASSFSRSYEQYF

J gene: TRBJ2-5
clone size: many
D gene: -
V gene: TRBV6-1
CDR3 DNA: TGTGCCAGCAGTGAGATTGGACTGGTAGAGACCCAGTACTTC
CDR3 protein: CASSEIGLVETQYF

J gene: TRBJ1-2
clone size: -
D gene: -
V gene: TRBV5-1
CDR3 DNA: TGCGCCAGCAGCTTCGGGAGTCCTCAGGAGCACTATGGCTACACCTTC
CDR3 protein: CASSFGSPQEHYGYTF